These T cell receptor beta chains were read from a single sample in a study of T cell repertoires in cytomegalovirus infection. TCRdb used MiXCR to reprocess the reads, holding one entry per CDR3 protein. The table includes 300,000 to 400,000 distinct CDR3 sequences, roughly 25% detected once. What these receptors recognize is not known. The starting material was cultured PBMCs, obtained from culture after CMV antigen stimulation. These receptors were obtained from a human donor in good health (CMV status not recorded). Some clones in this sample may be carry-over from other donors' samples. The CDR3 runs from the conserved cysteine through the conserved F or W. The D gene is left open where the match is weak. The size entry is marked missing in some rows and otherwise reads once, few, many or a size class.

TRBJ1-1,-,TRBV9,few,CASSVSGSRSTEAFF,TGTGCCAGCAGCGTCTCAGGCAGCAGGAGCACTGAAGCTTTCTTT
TRBJ1-1,-,TRBV20-1,-,CSARELQVNTEAFF,TGCAGTGCTAGAGAGCTACAGGTGAACACTGAAGCTTTCTTT
TRBJ2-5,-,TRBV27,-,CASSLVQQETQYF,TGTGCCAGCAGTTTGGTGCAGCAAGAGACCCAGTACTTC
TRBJ2-1,-,TRBV4-3,-,CASSQSARVSYNEQFF,TGCGCCAGCAGCCAATCCGCCAGGGTCTCCTACAATGAGCAGTTCTTC
TRBJ2-3,-,TRBV10-3,-,CAIGGSTDTQYF,TGTGCCATCGGGGGTTCCACAGATACGCAGTATTTT
TRBJ2-2,-,TRBV19,few,CASSKRGTGYTGELFF,TGTGCCAGTAGTAAGCGCGGGACTGGATACACCGGGGAGCTGTTTTTT
TRBJ2-3,TRBD2,TRBV29-1,-,CSVALTSGDTDTQYF,TGCAGCGTGGCCCTGACTAGCGGGGATACAGATACGCAGTATTTT
TRBJ2-7,-,TRBV4-1,few,CASSQEGQGAYEQYF,TGCGCCAGCAGCCAAGAGGGGCAGGGAGCCTACGAGCAGTACTTC
TRBJ2-1,-,TRBV7-8,-,CASSRQANEQFF,TGTGCCAGCTCCCGACAGGCCAATGAGCAGTTCTTC
TRBJ2-1,-,TRBV6-2/TRBV6-3,-,CATRDPSNEQFF,TGTGCCACCCGGGACCCCTCCAATGAGCAGTTCTTC
TRBJ2-1,-,TRBV9,many,CASSPRGGGQGVAEQFF,TGTGCCAGCAGCCCGAGGGGAGGGGGACAAGGGGTAGCAGAGCAGTTCTTC
TRBJ2-1,TRBD2,TRBV12-3/TRBV12-4,-,CASSAQLAGGPKELEQFF,TGTGCCAGCAGCGCACAACTAGCGGGAGGGCCTAAAGAACTTGAGCAGTTCTTC
TRBJ2-5,-,TRBV20-1,-,CSARDTGETQYF,TGCAGTGCTAGAGATACAGGAGAGACCCAGTACTTC
TRBJ2-1,TRBD1,TRBV19,-,CASKGQGAYEQFF,TGTGCCAGTAAAGGACAGGGGGCCTATGAGCAGTTCTTC
TRBJ2-1,TRBD2,TRBV6-6,few,CASSYPSGRGNEQFF,TGTGCCAGCAGTTACCCTAGCGGGAGGGGCAATGAGCAGTTCTTC
TRBJ2-1,-,TRBV7-2,-,CASTPRDEQFF,TGTGCCAGCACCCCACGCGATGAGCAGTTCTTC
TRBJ1-2,-,TRBV6-6,few,CASSVGDFSYGYTF,TGTGCCAGCAGCGTGGGGGACTTCAGCTATGGCTACACCTTC
TRBJ2-6,-,TRBV9,-,CASSVELRGANVLTF,TGTGCCAGCAGCGTAGAGTTGAGGGGGGCCAACGTCCTGACTTTC
TRBJ2-1,-,TRBV5-1,-,CASSLTGRGGPSAKEQFF,TGCGCCAGCAGCTTGACAGGGAGAGGCGGGCCATCCGCAAAAGAGCAGTTCTTC
TRBJ2-1,-,TRBV27,-,CASNPTRASRDNEQFF,TGTGCCAGCAATCCCACCAGGGCTAGCAGAGACAATGAGCAGTTCTTC
TRBJ2-7,TRBD2,TRBV28,few,CASARGLAGTYEQYF,TGTGCCAGCGCCAGGGGACTAGCGGGGACCTACGAGCAGTACTTC
TRBJ2-1,TRBD1,TRBV4-3,-,CASSQGDRGRVEQFF,TGCGCCAGCAGCCAAGGGGACAGGGGGCGCGTGGAGCAGTTCTTC
TRBJ2-1,TRBD2,TRBV6-6,few,CASSYSITSGRSDNEQFF,TGTGCCAGCAGTTACTCGATTACTAGCGGGAGATCAGACAATGAGCAGTTCTTC
TRBJ1-5,-,TRBV19,few,CASSIGGQPKMPQHF,TGTGCCAGTAGTATCGGTGGACAACCAAAAATGCCCCAGCATTTT
TRBJ2-5,-,TRBV11-2,once,CASSLEFSGAWGETQYF,TGTGCCAGCAGCTTAGAGTTTAGCGGAGCCTGGGGGGAGACCCAGTACTTC
TRBJ1-4,-,TRBV19,-,CASSTTLATNEKLFF,TGTGCCAGTAGTACTACACTAGCAACTAATGAAAAACTGTTTTTT
TRBJ1-6,-,TRBV20-1,-,CSARGFGTQVTINSPLHF,TGCAGTGCTAGGGGATTCGGGACACAAGTAACGATTAATTCACCCCTCCACTTT
TRBJ2-2,-,TRBV7-2,-,CASSLLPLLGGELFF,TGTGCCAGCAGCTTACTACCCTTATTAGGCGGGGAGCTGTTTTTT
TRBJ2-1,-,TRBV6-2/TRBV6-3,many,CASSFQPLFDEQFF,TGTGCCAGCAGTTTCCAGCCACTTTTCGATGAGCAGTTCTTC
TRBJ2-3,-,TRBV24-1,few,CATSPFGDTNHFTDTQYF,TGTGCCACCAGTCCTTTTGGGGACACTAATCACTTCACAGATACGCAGTATTTT
TRBJ2-3,-,TRBV7-2,many,CASSLATRTTDTQYF,TGTGCCAGCAGCTTAGCAACGCGGACCACAGATACGCAGTATTTT
TRBJ2-1,-,TRBV7-2,many,CASSLGRENEQFF,TGTGCCAGCAGCCTGGGGCGGGAAAATGAGCAGTTCTTC
TRBJ1-1,-,TRBV7-2,-,CANSNPTEMIDAEAFF,TGTGCCAACAGCAACCCGACAGAGATGATAGACGCTGAAGCTTTCTTT
TRBJ2-5,TRBD1,TRBV20-1,few,CSASRDRGMETQYF,TGCAGTGCCAGCCGGGACAGGGGGATGGAGACCCAGTACTTC
TRBJ2-2,-,TRBV28,few,CASSFFSGHPELFF,TGTGCCAGCAGTTTCTTTTCCGGACACCCTGAGCTGTTTTTT
TRBJ2-7,-,TRBV19,many,CASSNPGRYEQYF,TGTGCCAGTAGTAACCCAGGGCGGTACGAGCAGTACTTC
TRBJ2-1,-,TRBV28,-,CASSIGDRDNEQFF,TGTGCCAGCAGTATCGGGGACCGAGACAATGAGCAGTTCTTC
TRBJ1-6,-,TRBV7-2,many,CASSLYRTDSPLHF,TGTGCCAGCAGCTTATATCGGACGGACTCACCCCTCCACTTT
TRBJ2-1,TRBD2,TRBV18,-,CASHGTSGVSYNEQFF,TGTGCCAGCCACGGGACTAGCGGGGTCTCCTACAATGAGCAGTTCTTC
TRBJ2-7,TRBD2,TRBV18,-,CASSRGGGFEQYF,TGTGCCAGCTCACGCGGGGGAGGGTTTGAGCAGTACTTC
TRBJ2-2,-,TRBV5-4,-,CASSLERDTGELFF,TGTGCCAGCAGCCTCGAGAGAGACACCGGGGAGCTGTTTTTT
TRBJ1-1,TRBD1,TRBV5-1,-,CASSLAIRGGTEAFF,TGCGCCAGCAGCTTGGCCATCAGGGGGGGGACTGAAGCTTTCTTT
TRBJ2-1,TRBD1,TRBV7-6,-,CASSPRTGAVSYNEQFF,TGTGCCAGCAGCCCTAGGACAGGGGCTGTCTCCTACAATGAGCAGTTCTTC
TRBJ2-5,-,TRBV12-3/TRBV12-4,-,CASRQSEGETQYF,TGTGCCAGCAGACAAAGCGAAGGGGAGACCCAGTACTTC
TRBJ2-7,TRBD2,TRBV20-1,few,CSARDVLGGAYEQYF,TGCAGTGCCAGGGATGTGTTGGGAGGGGCTTACGAGCAGTACTTC
TRBJ2-3,-,TRBV25-1,once,CASSRPDTDTQYF,TGTGCCAGCAGTCGCCCAGACACAGATACGCAGTATTTT
TRBJ1-2,-,TRBV19,-,CATKEAGSEGRIGYTF,TGTGCCACCAAAGAGGCGGGCAGCGAAGGGCGGATCGGCTACACCTTC
TRBJ1-1,TRBD1,TRBV6-5,few,CASRTGTANTEAFF,TGTGCCAGCAGGACCGGGACAGCGAACACTGAAGCTTTCTTT
TRBJ2-1,TRBD1,TRBV19,-,CASRPTGADEQFF,TGTGCCAGTAGGCCAACAGGGGCGGATGAGCAGTTCTTC
TRBJ2-1,-,TRBV6-1,few,CASSTRGNEQFF,TGTGCCAGCAGCACACGGGGCAATGAGCAGTTCTTC
TRBJ2-4,-,TRBV5-1,few,CASSLSVWGANIQYF,TGCGCCAGCAGCCTCTCCGTGTGGGGGGCGAACATTCAGTACTTC